This T cell receptor beta chain was captured in a study of healthy donors' naive CD4 and CD8 T cells. Study information: Donors spanned ages 20-25, 40-50 and 60-70 years, half female. For TCR alpha, new primers spanned all functional IMGT alpha genes.

CDR1 and CDR2 from the germline V gene are SGHRS and YFSETQ. This CDR3 has 16 amino acids. V lost 4 bases, J lost 4 bases, and 11 bases stayed unmatched. Starting from about 470 ng of total RNA, TCR libraries were made with linear amplification. TCRdb redid the calling of the reads with MiXCR, one entry per CDR3 protein. This table has approximately 200,000 distinct CDR3 sequences, over 60% appearing once. The rearrangement joins TRBV5-1 to TRBJ2-7; 10 nucleotides agree with TRBD1. The sequenced material came from naive CD4+ and CD8+ T cells sorted from blood, pooled from several donors. The TCR comes from a pool of human donors in good health; the sample pools cells from several healthy donors. The CDR3 nucleotides are TGCGCCAGCAGCCTCCGGGCGGGACAGGGGCCATACGAGCAGTACTTC. The encoded protein is CASSLRAGQGPYEQYF.